The 22 T cell receptor beta chains listed next were all sequenced from one sample in a study of T-cell memory formation after mild COVID-19. TCRdb re-analysed the 5' RACE reads in MiXCR, keeping a single row per CDR3 protein. This table holds 500,000 to 550,000 distinct CDR3 sequences, around 21% found once. Sequences were obtained from PBMCs or a T cell subset sorted from them (not recorded which). These receptors all stem from an adult woman who had mild COVID-19 (a few samples of this study predate the infection). Cell type and time point are not known.

This clonotype was seen a handful of times. This sequence joins TRBV12-3 or TRBV12-4 and TRBJ2-1; TRBD1 or TRBD2 may be the D gene (6 bases each). The germline V and J ends were trimmed by 1 base and 8 bases, with 15 bases remaining between them. The CDR3 length is 15 residues. CDR3 DNA: TGTGCCAGCAGTTTAGGCGGGACACGCGCGTATGAGCAGTTCTTC. Its translation: CASSLGGTRAYEQFF.

The chain links TRBV6-5 to TRBJ2-2; 8 bases match TRBD1. Germline-derived CDR1 and CDR2 are MNHEY and SVGAGI. V lost 5 bases and J lost 7; bases outside the gene matches: 9. The CDR3 runs 15 residues. The CDR3 bases are TGTGCCAGCAGTACCGACAGGGGATTCATCGGGGAGCTGTTTTTT. Its translation is CASSTDRGFIGELFF.

The rearrangement uses TRBV6-6 and TRBJ1-1; D remains ambiguous. Germline-derived CDR1 and CDR2 are MNHNY and SVGAGI (reference sequence). V shed 3 bases and J shed 4 bases, with 15 bases lying between them. The CDR3 runs 15 residues. The CDR3 bases are TGTGCCAGCAGTTATCAACAACGGGTACCCACTGAAGCTTTCTTT. Residues: CASSYQQRVPTEAFF.

This clonotype was observed a few times. The V and J genes are TRBV2 and TRBJ2-7; TRBD1 aligns across 7 bases. V trimming: 2 bases; J trimming: 6 bases; junction bases outside the gene matches: 7. CDR1 and CDR2 (germline): SNHLY, FYNNEI. This CDR3 spans 14 amino acids. DNA of the CDR3: TGTGCCAGCAGTGAAAGGACAGGTTTATTCGAGCAGTACTTC. This gives the protein CASSERTGLFEQYF. The full variable domain, with the rest looked up from reference TRBV2 and TRBJ2-7, is EPEVTQTPSHQVTQMGQEVILRCVPISNHLYFYWYRQILGQKVEFLVSFYNNEISEKSEIFDDQFSVERPDGSNFTLKIRSTKLEDSAMYFCASSERTGLFEQYFGPGTRLTVT.

This clonotype has more than one count but fewer than ten. The CDR3 reads CASRDGARGGNTEAFF. Written as DNA, the CDR3 is TGTGCCAGCAGGGACGGGGCCAGGGGGGGGAACACTGAAGCTTTCTTT. The chain couples TRBV6-5 to TRBJ1-1, with 7 bases aligning to TRBD1. V was pared by 6 bases and J by 1 base, with 11 bases of the junction left unmatched. The CDR3 has 16 residues. The germline gives CDR1 MNHEY, CDR2 SVGAGI.

This clonotype has only one observation. The chain links TRBV7-2 to TRBJ2-6; D gene unclear. CDR3 length: 13 residues. From germline, CDR1 is SGHTA and CDR2 FQGNSA. Trimming stripped 5 bases from V and 5 bases from J, with 7 bases between. The CDR3 DNA reads TGTGCCAGCAGCCTCCTCCGGGCCAACGTCCTGACTTTC. Encoded protein: CASSLLRANVLTF.

The rearrangement uses TRBV4-1 and TRBJ1-5; 9 bases line up with TRBD1. From germline, CDR1 is MGHRA and CDR2 YSYEKL. The length of the CDR3 is 17 residues. V lost 0 bases and J lost 4; bases outside the gene matches: 7. The CDR3 bases are TGCGCCAGCAGCCAAGACGGCCCGGGACAGGGTAATCAGCCCCAGCATTTT. This codes for CASSQDGPGQGNQPQHF.

This clonotype was counted between two and nine times. The chain carries TRBV27 and TRBJ2-7, with D tentatively TRBD1 (5 bases). Trimming cost V 6 bases and J 6 bases, with 15 bases left between them. The CDR3 covers 13 residues. CDR1 MNHEY and CDR2 SMNVEV come from the germline V gene (reference sequence). The chain's CDR3 is CASSSWGEVEQYF. As DNA, the CDR3 is TGTGCCAGCAGCTCGTGGGGCGAGGTCGAGCAGTACTTC.

The chain has TRBV12-3 or TRBV12-4 and TRBJ1-5; D is unresolved. V dropped 3 bases and J dropped 4 bases, with 16 bases sitting between them. The length of the CDR3 is 16 residues. CDR3 coding DNA: TGTGCCAGCAGTTTTGGGCAGGTATACGTTAATCAGCCCCAGCATTTT. Translation gives CASSFGQVYVNQPQHF.

CDR3 amino acids: CSARDEAGAEAFF. The CDR3 coding sequence is TGCAGTGCTAGAGATGAAGCGGGGGCTGAAGCTTTCTTT. V is TRBV20-1 and J is TRBJ1-1; a possible D gene is TRBD1 (5 bases). Trimming left V 0 bases short and J 6 bases short, with 11 bases between. Looked up from germline, CDR1 is DFQATT and CDR2 is SNEGSKA (reference sequence). This CDR3 is built from 13 residues.

The chain recombines TRBV20-1 with TRBJ1-2; D is possibly TRBD1 (5 bases). Trimming took off 3 bases at V and 4 bases at J, with 12 bases between the two ends. CDR1 and CDR2 from the germline V gene are DFQATT and SNEGSKA (reference sequence). The CDR3 has 13 amino acids. CDR3 sequence (DNA): TGCAGTGCTAGGAGGGGACTTGGCTATGGCTACACCTTC. Protein product: CSARRGLGYGYTF.

This clonotype was seen only a few times. The V and J genes are TRBV6-1 and TRBJ1-2; maybe TRBD1 (6 bases). The CDR3 contains 14 residues. The V gene's germline CDR1 is MNHNS and CDR2 SASEGT. The ends were cut back, 2 bases at V and 4 bases at J, with 11 bases in the middle. CDR3 sequence: CASSEFRTAYGYTF. DNA of the CDR3: TGTGCCAGCAGTGAATTTAGGACAGCCTATGGCTACACCTTC.

This clonotype occurred a few times. This rearrangement joins TRBV5-1 to TRBJ1-1; a weak D match, TRBD1 (6 bases). This CDR3 comprises 14 residues. The germline V and J ends were trimmed by 4 bases and 4 bases, with 14 bases remaining between them. The V gene's germline CDR1 is SGHRS and CDR2 YFSETQ. In DNA, the CDR3 is TGCGCCAGCAGCCCAACAGGGTCGGCCACTGAAGCTTTCTTT. It is translated as CASSPTGSATEAFF.

A few counts support this clonotype. This chain joins TRBV6-5 and TRBJ2-5; 10 nucleotides agree with TRBD2. The CDR3 runs 14 residues. CDR1 is MNHEY, CDR2 SVGAGI, per germline. V shed 7 bases and J 5 bases; nucleotides not matched to a gene: 7. The CDR3 spells CASKRGGLGETQYF. CDR3 nucleotides: TGTGCCAGCAAGCGGGGGGGGCTCGGGGAGACCCAGTACTTC.

The chain recombines TRBV5-6 with TRBJ2-4; weak D call: TRBD1 (5 bases). CDR1 is SGHDT, CDR2 YYEEEE, per germline. V lost 2 bases and J 8 bases, leaving 23 bases between the germline ends. This CDR3 is 17 amino acids long. The CDR3 reads CASSFLFPGSSRHIQYF. CDR3 nucleotide sequence: TGTGCCAGCAGCTTTCTATTTCCAGGGTCTTCACGACACATTCAGTACTTC.

This clonotype was counted a few times. The V call is TRBV19, the J call TRBJ1-1; TRBD1 aligns across 7 bases. J lost 4 bases, V lost 6 bases, and 14 bases had no gene match. In germline, CDR1 is LNHDA, CDR2 SQIVND (reference sequence). This CDR3 contains 16 residues. DNA for the CDR3: TGTGCCAGTAGACCCCCTCCTGTAAGGACAGGCACTGAAGCTTTCTTT. This translates into CASRPPPVRTGTEAFF.

This rearrangement joins TRBV6-1 to TRBJ1-6; TRBD1 might be the D (6 bases). The CDR3 covers 18 residues. V shed 0 bases and J shed 4 bases, with 16 bases lying between them. Germline V lookup: CDR1 MNHNS, CDR2 SASEGT. The CDR3 region has the DNA TGTGCCAGCAGTGAAGCGCAGCCGGGACAAGTGTATAATTCACCCCTCCACTTT. This codes for CASSEAQPGQVYNSPLHF.

The chain has TRBV11-2 and TRBJ2-7, with D tentatively TRBD2 (5 bases). V gave up 2 bases and J gave up 2 bases, with 13 bases separating them. This CDR3 contains 15 residues. Germline V lookup: CDR1 SGHAT, CDR2 FQNNGV. Written as DNA, the CDR3 is TGTGCCAGCAGCTTAACTGAGACTATAACCTACGAGCAGTACTTC. This sequence encodes CASSLTETITYEQYF. Using reference TRBV11-2 and TRBJ2-7 for the parts outside the CDR3, the full variable domain is EAGVAQSPRYKIIEKRQSVAFWCNPISGHATLYWYQQILGQGPKLLIQFQNNGVVDDSQLPKDRFSAERLKGVDSTLKIQPAKLEDSAVYLCASSLTETITYEQYFGPGTRLTVT.

The J gene is TRBJ2-7, the V gene TRBV6-5; 7 bases map to TRBD1. The CDR3 is 16 amino acids. The ends lost 7 bases at V and 5 bases at J; junction bases unmatched: 17. Looked up from germline, CDR1 is MNHEY and CDR2 is SVGAGI. The CDR3: CASTLTGNSLSDEQYF. In DNA form, the CDR3 reads TGTGCCAGCACTTTGACAGGGAACTCCCTAAGCGACGAGCAGTACTTC.

The chain employs TRBV6-5 and TRBJ2-3, with 11 bases aligning to TRBD1. The ends lost 6 bases at V and 0 bases at J; junction bases unmatched: 11. The germline CDR1 and CDR2 sequences are MNHEY and SVGAGI. The CDR3 consists of 18 residues. This chain's CDR3 is CASSRGQGAGGSTDTQYF. DNA of the CDR3: TGTGCCAGCAGCCGAGGACAGGGGGCCGGTGGTAGCACAGATACGCAGTATTTT.

This clonotype was observed a single time. The rearrangement joins TRBV15 to TRBJ1-1, with D tentatively TRBD1 (6 bases). CDR3 length: 14 amino acids. V was clipped by 3 bases and J by 3 bases, with 11 bases between them. Per the germline V gene, CDR1 is LNHNV and CDR2 is YYDKDF (reference sequence). The CDR3 sequence: CATSSRGQHTEAFF. CDR3 DNA: TGTGCCACCAGCAGTCGCGGACAGCACACTGAAGCTTTCTTT.

In this sample, this clonotype turned up a few times. The genes are TRBV12-3 or TRBV12-4 and TRBJ1-1; the D gene is possibly TRBD1 (5 bases). Trimming took 3 bases from V and 4 from J, leaving 15 bases between them. This CDR3 is built from 15 residues. CDR3 sequence (DNA): TGTGCCAGCAGTTTTTTACGCGCGGGACCCACTGAAGCTTTCTTT. Protein: CASSFLRAGPTEAFF.